This T cell receptor beta chain was recorded in a study of blood T cell repertoires in COVID-19. This CDR3 is built from 13 residues. Germline CDR1 reads LNHDA; CDR2 reads SQIVND (reference sequence). The V segment lost 9 bases and the J segment 5 bases; nucleotides outside the gene matches: 6. The protocol was immunoSEQ multiplex PCR, while the TCRdb copy is restricted to in-frame clones and leaves out a portion. The data hold approximately 170,000 clones, with 84% observed a single time. A note on this clone: Distinct nucleotide sequences in the sample also encode this CDR3.

V and J are TRBV19 and TRBJ2-3; 9 bases fit TRBD1. The receptor was isolated from a woman older than 75 with COVID-19, enrolled during active disease. Sequencing used peripheral blood. Here the CDR3 DNA reads TGTGCCAGCAGACAGGGGGTTGGAGATACGCAGTATTTT. This translates into CASRQGVGDTQYF.